A selection of T cell receptor beta chains follows, all from one sample in a study of blood T cell repertoires in COVID-19. The data were produced by immunoSEQ multiplex PCR, yet TCRdb's version contains in-frame clones alone and is incomplete. The table has around 230,000 clones, under 90% seen once. Sequencing was done on a sample of peripheral blood. All receptors come from a man aged 50-59 years with COVID-19, enrolled during active disease. The CDR3 runs from the conserved cysteine through the conserved F or W. D genes are given only for firm matches. Size values are once, few and many counts, or a class for expanded clones, and some rows have none.

D gene	V gene	clone size	J gene	CDR3 protein	CDR3 DNA
-	TRBV27	-	TRBJ2-1	CASSPHNEQFF	TGTGCCAGCAGCCCTCACAATGAGCAGTTCTTC
-	TRBV7-6	-	TRBJ1-6	CASSLEVWGQGSLHF	TGTGCCAGCAGCTTAGAGGTCTGGGGCCAGGGGTCCCTCCACTTT
TRBD2	TRBV11-3	-	TRBJ2-2	CASSFESGLADTGELFF	TGTGCCAGCAGCTTCGAATCTGGACTAGCGGACACCGGGGAGCTGTTTTTT
-	TRBV7-9	few	TRBJ1-1	CASSLGVNEAFF	TGTGCCAGCAGCTTAGGAGTAAATGAAGCTTTCTTT
-	TRBV5-1	-	TRBJ2-7	CASSLVDYERVRPYEQYF	TGCGCCAGCAGCTTGGTAGACTATGAGCGGGTCCGACCCTACGAGCAGTACTTC
TRBD1	TRBV12-3/TRBV12-4	-	TRBJ1-5	CASRQGAGQPQHF	TGTGCCAGCAGACAGGGGGCAGGTCAGCCCCAGCATTTT
-	TRBV19	-	TRBJ2-4	CASRPGLAKNIQYF	TGTGCCAGTAGACCAGGATTAGCCAAAAACATTCAGTACTTC
-	TRBV2	-	TRBJ1-2	CASSDKGSGYGYTF	TGTGCCAGCAGTGATAAGGGCAGCGGCTATGGCTACACCTTC
TRBD2	TRBV5-1	-	TRBJ2-3	CASSLAIAGDSDTQYF	TGCGCCAGCAGCTTGGCGATAGCGGGGGACTCAGATACGCAGTATTTT
-	TRBV27	-	TRBJ2-6	CASSFSAGLGANVLTF	TGTGCCAGCAGTTTTTCGGCGGGGCTCGGGGCCAACGTCCTGACTTTC
TRBD1	TRBV18	-	TRBJ2-7	CASSPQDRENQYF	TGTGCCAGCTCACCGCAGGACAGGGAAAATCAGTACTTC
-	TRBV6-5	-	TRBJ1-3	CASSYSRYGAGNTIYF	TGTGCCAGCAGTTACTCGAGATACGGGGCTGGAAACACCATATATTTT
TRBD1	TRBV10-1	-	TRBJ1-2	CASSPDRGYGYTF	TGCGCCAGCAGTCCCGACAGGGGCTATGGCTACACCTTC
-	TRBV30	-	TRBJ1-5	CAWSPGSNQPQHF	TGTGCCTGGAGTCCGGGTAGCAATCAGCCCCAGCATTTT
TRBD1	TRBV19	few	TRBJ1-4	CASSTTGTGTNVHEKLFF	TGTGCCAGTAGTACTACCGGGACAGGAACTAACGTTCATGAAAAACTGTTTTTT
-	TRBV29-1	-	TRBJ1-1	CSVSVDTEAFF	TGCAGCGTATCAGTGGACACTGAAGCTTTCTTT
-	TRBV10-3	-	TRBJ2-2	CAISVVDSKLNTGELFF	TGTGCCATCAGTGTGGTCGATTCCAAACTAAACACCGGGGAGCTGTTTTTT
-	TRBV19	-	TRBJ2-7	CASSGLYEQYF	TGTGCCAGTAGTGGGCTTTATGAGCAGTACTTC
-	TRBV28	once	TRBJ2-1	CASISGDYNEQFF	TGTGCCAGCATTTCCGGGGACTACAATGAGCAGTTCTTC
TRBD1	TRBV18	-	TRBJ2-7	CASSPGTGPSSYEQYF	TGTGCTAGCTCACCCGGGACAGGGCCGAGCTCCTACGAGCAGTACTTC
TRBD2	TRBV19	-	TRBJ2-2	CASRPWGLAVNTGELFF	TGTGCCAGTAGGCCATGGGGTCTAGCGGTCAACACCGGGGAGCTGTTTTTT
-	TRBV19	-	TRBJ1-2	CASSPNPGPAMYGYTF	TGTGCCAGTAGTCCCAATCCAGGGCCTGCCATGTATGGCTACACCTTC
-	TRBV5-6	-	TRBJ1-2	CASSFVDRNYGYTF	TGTGCCAGCAGCTTTGTAGACAGGAACTATGGCTACACCTTC
-	TRBV7-6	-	TRBJ1-4	CASSLLAATNEKLFF	TGTGCCAGCAGCTTATTAGCAGCAACTAATGAAAAACTGTTTTTT
TRBD1	TRBV6-5	-	TRBJ1-2	CASSSQGANYGYTF	TGTGCCAGCAGCAGCCAGGGGGCGAACTATGGCTACACCTTC
-	TRBV5-8	-	TRBJ2-6	CASSLSGGQGSGANVLTF	TGTGCCAGCAGCTTGTCTGGGGGCCAGGGGTCTGGGGCCAACGTCCTGACTTTC
-	TRBV3-1/TRBV3-2	-	TRBJ2-1	CASSQVGDYHRMGQFF	TGTGCCAGCAGCCAAGTTGGCGACTATCACCGTATGGGGCAGTTCTTC
-	TRBV24-1	-	TRBJ2-2	CATSDARDSLRGTGELFF	TGTGCCACCAGTGATGCCCGGGACTCCCTCCGGGGCACCGGGGAGCTGTTTTTT
TRBD1	TRBV19	-	TRBJ1-3	CASSQPWTGENTIYF	TGTGCCAGTAGTCAACCATGGACAGGGGAAAACACCATATATTTT
-	TRBV18	-	TRBJ1-2	CASSPNAGVNYGYTF	TGTGCCAGCTCTCCCAACGCGGGGGTAAACTATGGCTACACCTTC
-	TRBV3-1/TRBV3-2	-	TRBJ2-5	CASSQELRVRETQYF	TGTGCCAGCAGCCAAGAGCTAAGAGTGCGAGAGACCCAGTACTTC
-	TRBV6-5	-	TRBJ2-7	CASSYLSGTLIIEQYF	TGTGCCAGCAGTTACTTGTCCGGGACATTAATTATCGAGCAGTACTTC
TRBD1	TRBV29-1	-	TRBJ1-2	CSVTGGRYGYTF	TGCAGCGTTACAGGGGGACGTTATGGCTACACCTTC
TRBD1	TRBV30	few	TRBJ1-1	CAWVPGTVNTEAFF	TGTGCCTGGGTCCCGGGGACAGTTAACACTGAAGCTTTCTTT
-	TRBV4-2	-	TRBJ2-2	CASSQDTWGAGELFF	TGTGCCAGCAGCCAAGACACCTGGGGGGCCGGGGAGCTGTTTTTT
-	TRBV6-2/TRBV6-3	-	TRBJ1-4	CASSYDRLLSPEKLFF	TGTGCCAGCAGTTACGACAGGCTCCTTAGCCCAGAAAAACTGTTTTTT
TRBD1	TRBV24-1	few	TRBJ2-5	CATSDRTGASPETQYF	TGTGCCACCAGTGATAGAACAGGGGCCTCCCCAGAGACCCAGTACTTC
TRBD1	TRBV7-9	few	TRBJ1-5	CASSNDRVSNQPQHF	TGTGCCAGCAGCAACGACAGGGTTAGCAATCAGCCCCAGCATTTT
-	TRBV9	-	TRBJ2-7	CASSVRHLFHEQYF	TGTGCCAGCAGCGTTAGACATCTTTTCCACGAGCAGTACTTC
-	TRBV7-2	-	TRBJ1-4	CASSKDGRAKEKLFF	TGTGCCAGCAGCAAAGATGGCAGGGCTAAGGAAAAACTGTTTTTT
-	TRBV9	-	TRBJ2-7	CASSVGLDYEQYF	TGTGCCAGCAGCGTAGGGTTAGACTACGAGCAGTACTTC
TRBD1	TRBV5-4	-	TRBJ1-2	CASSPDLGGLSGYTF	TGTGCCAGCAGCCCAGACCTAGGGGGCCTTAGTGGCTACACCTTC
TRBD1	TRBV7-3	-	TRBJ2-7	CASSWDSLSQQYF	TGTGCCAGCAGCTGGGACAGTCTTTCCCAGCAGTACTTC
-	TRBV6-5	-	TRBJ2-7	CASSYVGGEQYF	TGTGCCAGCAGTTACGTCGGAGGCGAGCAGTACTTC
TRBD1	TRBV6-1	-	TRBJ1-1	CASSEGMGQSFF	TGTGCCAGCAGTGAAGGTATGGGACAGTCCTTCTTT
-	TRBV7-3	-	TRBJ2-2	CASSLNGPTNTGELFF	TGTGCCAGCAGCTTAAATGGGCCTACGAACACCGGGGAGCTGTTTTTT
TRBD1	TRBV19	-	TRBJ2-3	CASSMGQGITDTQYF	TGTGCCAGTAGTATGGGACAGGGGATCACAGATACGCAGTATTTT
TRBD1	TRBV5-1	-	TRBJ1-2	CASSRDRGLGYTF	TGCGCCAGCAGCAGGGACAGGGGGCTTGGCTACACCTTC
TRBD1	TRBV18	-	TRBJ1-2	CASSPTGDGYTF	TGTGCCAGCTCACCTACAGGGGACGGCTACACCTTC
TRBD1	TRBV5-5	-	TRBJ2-7	CASSLDLQGGFHEQYF	TGTGCCAGCAGCTTGGACCTACAGGGGGGCTTTCACGAGCAGTACTTC
TRBD2	TRBV6-6	-	TRBJ2-5	CASSPKAGGYQETQYF	TGTGCCAGCAGTCCCAAAGCGGGGGGTTATCAAGAGACCCAGTACTTC
TRBD1	TRBV5-1	-	TRBJ1-1	CASSGDRGPTEAFF	TGCGCCAGCAGCGGGGACAGGGGCCCGACTGAAGCTTTCTTT
TRBD1	TRBV11-2	-	TRBJ2-2	CASSRRTGGTGELFF	TGTGCCAGCAGCCGTAGGACAGGGGGGACCGGGGAGCTGTTTTTT
TRBD1	TRBV10-3	-	TRBJ1-6	CAIETGPYSPLHF	TGTGCCATCGAGACAGGGCCTTATTCACCCCTCCACTTT
TRBD2	TRBV4-1	-	TRBJ2-7	CASSQERLAGVFPRGYEQYF	TGCGCCAGCAGCCAAGAACGGCTAGCGGGAGTATTCCCGAGGGGCTACGAGCAGTACTTC
-	TRBV5-1	-	TRBJ2-1	CASSLLRRGNEQFF	TGCGCCAGCAGCTTGCTCCGACGGGGCAATGAGCAGTTCTTC
TRBD2	TRBV9	-	TRBJ2-5	CASSVSSTSGGLSLQETQYF	TGTGCCAGCAGCGTAAGCTCGACTAGCGGGGGGCTAAGCCTCCAAGAGACCCAGTACTTC
-	TRBV9	-	TRBJ2-1	CASSVAYNEQFF	TGTGCCAGCAGCGTAGCTTACAATGAGCAGTTCTTC
-	TRBV5-1	-	TRBJ1-1	CASSLDGVNTEAFF	TGCGCCAGCAGCTTGGATGGAGTGAACACTGAAGCTTTCTTT
TRBD1	TRBV6-5	-	TRBJ1-4	CASSYLRGLEEKLFF	TGTGCCAGCAGCTACCTCAGGGGGCTAGAGGAAAAACTGTTTTTT